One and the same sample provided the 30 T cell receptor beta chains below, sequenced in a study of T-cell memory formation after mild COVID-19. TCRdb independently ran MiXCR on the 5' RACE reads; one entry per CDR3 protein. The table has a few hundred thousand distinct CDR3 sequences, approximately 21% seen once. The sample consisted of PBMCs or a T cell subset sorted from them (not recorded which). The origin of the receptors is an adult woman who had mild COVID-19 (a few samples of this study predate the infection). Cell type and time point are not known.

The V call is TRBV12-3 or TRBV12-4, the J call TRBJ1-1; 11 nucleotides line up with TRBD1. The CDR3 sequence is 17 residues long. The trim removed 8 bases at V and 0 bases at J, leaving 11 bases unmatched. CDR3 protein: CASRPGQGGVVNTEAFF. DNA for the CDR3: TGTGCCAGCCGGCCGGGACAGGGGGGAGTAGTGAACACTGAAGCTTTCTTT.

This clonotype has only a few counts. CDR3 protein: CASSLLRGSVVEQFF. DNA for the CDR3: TGTGCCAGCAGCCTACTTCGGGGGAGCGTCGTTGAGCAGTTCTTC. The rearrangement uses TRBV11-2 and TRBJ2-1; TRBD2 might be the D (6 bases). The germline V gene encodes CDR1 SGHAT and CDR2 FQNNGV. The CDR3 is 15 residues long. Deletions cut 5 bases from V and 9 bases from J, with 20 bases between.

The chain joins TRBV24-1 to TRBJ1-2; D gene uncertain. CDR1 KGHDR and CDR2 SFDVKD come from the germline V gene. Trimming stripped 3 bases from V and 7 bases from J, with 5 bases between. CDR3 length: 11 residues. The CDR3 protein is CATSDPRGYTF. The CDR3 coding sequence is TGTGCCACCAGTGATCCCCGTGGCTACACCTTC.

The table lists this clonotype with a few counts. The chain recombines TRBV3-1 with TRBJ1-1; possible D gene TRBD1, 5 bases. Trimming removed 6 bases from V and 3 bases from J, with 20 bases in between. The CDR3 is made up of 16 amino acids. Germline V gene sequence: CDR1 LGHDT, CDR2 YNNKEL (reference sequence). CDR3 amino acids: CASSPGWGVLDTEAFF. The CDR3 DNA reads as TGTGCCAGCAGTCCCGGGTGGGGGGTTCTGGACACTGAAGCTTTCTTT. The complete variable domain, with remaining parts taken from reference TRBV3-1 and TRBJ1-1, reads DTAVSQTPKYLVTQMGNDKSIKCEQNLGHDTMYWYKQDSKKFLKIMFSYNNKELIINETVPNRFSPKSPDKAHLNLHINSLELGDSAVYFCASSPGWGVLDTEAFFGQGTRLTVV.

The CDR3 region is CSVRGGIRKYEQYF. The CDR3 coding sequence is TGCAGCGTGAGGGGCGGGATCAGGAAATACGAGCAGTACTTC. The chain joins TRBV29-1 to TRBJ2-7; weak D call: TRBD2 (6 bases). Trimming removed 6 bases at V and 4 bases at J, with 19 bases between. The germline gives CDR1 SQVTM, CDR2 ANQGSEA. CDR3 length: 14 amino acids.

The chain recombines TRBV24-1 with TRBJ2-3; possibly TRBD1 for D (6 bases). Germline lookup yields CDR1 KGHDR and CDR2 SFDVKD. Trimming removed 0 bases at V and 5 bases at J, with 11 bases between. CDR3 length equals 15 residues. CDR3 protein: CATSDLQTGKDTQYF. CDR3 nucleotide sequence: TGTGCCACCAGTGATTTGCAAACAGGGAAAGATACGCAGTATTTT.

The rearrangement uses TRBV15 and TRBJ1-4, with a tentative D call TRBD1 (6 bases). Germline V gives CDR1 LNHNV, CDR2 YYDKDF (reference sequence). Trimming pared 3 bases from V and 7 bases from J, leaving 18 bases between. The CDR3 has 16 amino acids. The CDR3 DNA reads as TGTGCCACCAGCAGCTTGGCCCGGGGACACCGTGAAAAACTGTTTTTT. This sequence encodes CATSSLARGHREKLFF.

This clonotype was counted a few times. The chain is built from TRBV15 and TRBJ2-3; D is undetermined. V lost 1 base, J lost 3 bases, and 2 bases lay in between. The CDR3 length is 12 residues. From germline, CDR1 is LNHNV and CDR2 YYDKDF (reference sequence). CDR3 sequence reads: CATSRATDTQYF. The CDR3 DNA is TGTGCCACCAGCAGAGCTACAGATACGCAGTATTTT.

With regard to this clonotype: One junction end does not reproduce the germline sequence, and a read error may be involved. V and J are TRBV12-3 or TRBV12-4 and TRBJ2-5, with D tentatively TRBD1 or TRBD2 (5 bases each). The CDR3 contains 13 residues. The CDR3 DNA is TGTGCCAGCAGCCTACGGGGCCAAAAGACCCAGTACTTC. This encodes CASSLRGQKTQYF.

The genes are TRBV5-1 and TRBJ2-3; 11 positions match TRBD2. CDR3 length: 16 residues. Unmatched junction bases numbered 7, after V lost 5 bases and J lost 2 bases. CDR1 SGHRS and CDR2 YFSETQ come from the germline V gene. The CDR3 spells CASSPTSGGPTDTQYF. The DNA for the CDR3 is TGCGCCAGCAGTCCAACTAGCGGGGGACCCACAGATACGCAGTATTTT.

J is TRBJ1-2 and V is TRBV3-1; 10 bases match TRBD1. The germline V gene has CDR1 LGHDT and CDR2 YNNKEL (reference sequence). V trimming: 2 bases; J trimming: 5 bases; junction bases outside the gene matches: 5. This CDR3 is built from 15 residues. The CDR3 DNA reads TGTGCCAGCAGCCAACGGGACAGGGGACGGTATGGCTACACCTTC. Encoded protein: CASSQRDRGRYGYTF.

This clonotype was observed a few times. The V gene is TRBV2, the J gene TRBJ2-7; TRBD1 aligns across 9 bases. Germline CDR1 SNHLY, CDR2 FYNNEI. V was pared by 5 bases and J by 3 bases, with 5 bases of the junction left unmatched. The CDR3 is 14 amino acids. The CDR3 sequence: CASSTDRGGYEQYF. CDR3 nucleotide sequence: TGTGCCAGCAGTACGGACAGGGGCGGCTACGAGCAGTACTTC.

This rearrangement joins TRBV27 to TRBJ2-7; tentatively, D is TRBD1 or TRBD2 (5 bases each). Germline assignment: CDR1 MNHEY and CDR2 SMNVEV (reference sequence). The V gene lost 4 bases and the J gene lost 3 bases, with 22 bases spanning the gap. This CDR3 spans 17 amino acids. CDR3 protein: CASSWSRPGRGLYEQYF. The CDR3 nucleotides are TGTGCCAGCAGTTGGTCCCGCCCGGGACGAGGACTCTACGAGCAGTACTTC.

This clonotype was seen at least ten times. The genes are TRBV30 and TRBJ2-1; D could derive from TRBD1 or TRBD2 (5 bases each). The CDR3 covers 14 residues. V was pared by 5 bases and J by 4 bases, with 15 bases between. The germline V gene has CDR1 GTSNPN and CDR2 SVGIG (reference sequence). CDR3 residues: CAWSRDLHYNEQFF. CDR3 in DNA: TGTGCCTGGTCCCGGGACCTACATTACAATGAGCAGTTCTTC.

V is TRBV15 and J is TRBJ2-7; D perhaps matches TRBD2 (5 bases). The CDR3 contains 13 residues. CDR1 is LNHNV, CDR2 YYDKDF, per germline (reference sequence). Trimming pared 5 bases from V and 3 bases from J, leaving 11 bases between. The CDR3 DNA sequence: TGTGCCACCAGCGGCGGGCGATACTACGAGCAGTACTTC. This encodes CATSGGRYYEQYF. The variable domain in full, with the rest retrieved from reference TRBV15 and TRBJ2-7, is DAMVIQNPRYQVTQFGKPVTLSCSQTLNHNVMYWYQQKSSQAPKLLFHYYDKDFNNEADTPDNFQSRRPNTSFCFLDIRSPGLGDTAMYLCATSGGRYYEQYFGPGTRLTVT.

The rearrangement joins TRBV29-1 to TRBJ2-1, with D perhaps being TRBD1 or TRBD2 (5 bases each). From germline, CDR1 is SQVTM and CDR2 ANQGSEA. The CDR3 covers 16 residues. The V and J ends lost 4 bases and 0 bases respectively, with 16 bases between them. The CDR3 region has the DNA TGCAGCGTTGGGAGTGGTCCAGGGAGCTCCTACAATGAGCAGTTCTTC. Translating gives CSVGSGPGSSYNEQFF.

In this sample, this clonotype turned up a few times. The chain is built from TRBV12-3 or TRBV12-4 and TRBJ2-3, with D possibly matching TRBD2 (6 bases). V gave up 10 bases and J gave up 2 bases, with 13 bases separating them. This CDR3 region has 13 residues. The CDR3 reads CATMGGNTDTQYF. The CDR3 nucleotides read TGTGCCACCATGGGGGGTAACACAGATACGCAGTATTTT.

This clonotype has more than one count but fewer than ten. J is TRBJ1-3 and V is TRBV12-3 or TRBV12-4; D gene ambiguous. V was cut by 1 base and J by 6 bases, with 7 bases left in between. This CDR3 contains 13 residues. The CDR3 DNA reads TGTGCCAGCAGTTTAGGGGGAAAAAACACCATATATTTT. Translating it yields CASSLGGKNTIYF.

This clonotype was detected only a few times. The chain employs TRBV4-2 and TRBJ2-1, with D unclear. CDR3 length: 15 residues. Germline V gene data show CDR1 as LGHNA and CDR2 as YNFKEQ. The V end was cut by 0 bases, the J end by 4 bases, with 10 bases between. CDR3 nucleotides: TGTGCCAGCAGCCAAGAGTCCCTGGGATACAATGAGCAGTTCTTC. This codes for CASSQESLGYNEQFF.

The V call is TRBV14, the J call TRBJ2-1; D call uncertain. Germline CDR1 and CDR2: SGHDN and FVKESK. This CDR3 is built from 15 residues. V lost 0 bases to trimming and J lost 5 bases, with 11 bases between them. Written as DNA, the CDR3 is TGTGCCAGCAGCCAAGAGTGGAGCTCAGACAATGAGCAGTTCTTC. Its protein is CASSQEWSSDNEQFF.

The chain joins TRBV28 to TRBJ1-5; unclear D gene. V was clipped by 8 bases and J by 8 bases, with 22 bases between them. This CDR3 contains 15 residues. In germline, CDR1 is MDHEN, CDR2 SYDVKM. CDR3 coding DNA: TGTGCCAGCGGGTCTGCCCCTTACGACCCCAAGCCCCAGCATTTT. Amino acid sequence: CASGSAPYDPKPQHF.

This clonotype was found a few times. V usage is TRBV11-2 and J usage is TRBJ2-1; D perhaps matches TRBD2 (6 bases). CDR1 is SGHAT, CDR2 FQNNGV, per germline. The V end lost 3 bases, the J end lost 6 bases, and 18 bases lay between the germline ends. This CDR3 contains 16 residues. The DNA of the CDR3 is TGTGCCAGCAGCTTCGTCCCCTTGGGACTCCTCAATGAGCAGTTCTTC. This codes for CASSFVPLGLLNEQFF.

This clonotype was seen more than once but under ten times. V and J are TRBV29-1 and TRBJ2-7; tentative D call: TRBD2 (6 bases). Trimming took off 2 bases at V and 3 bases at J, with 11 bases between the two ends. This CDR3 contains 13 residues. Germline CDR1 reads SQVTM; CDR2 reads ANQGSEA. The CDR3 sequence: CSVETGGGYEQYF. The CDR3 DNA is TGCAGCGTTGAAACCGGGGGAGGCTACGAGCAGTACTTC.

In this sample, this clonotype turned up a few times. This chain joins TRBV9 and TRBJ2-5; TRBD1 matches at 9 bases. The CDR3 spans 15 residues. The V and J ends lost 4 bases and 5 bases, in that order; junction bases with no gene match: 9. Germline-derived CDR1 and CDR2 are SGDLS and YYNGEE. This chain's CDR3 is CASSPGDREAETQYF. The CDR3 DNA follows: TGTGCCAGCAGCCCCGGGGACAGGGAGGCGGAGACCCAGTACTTC.

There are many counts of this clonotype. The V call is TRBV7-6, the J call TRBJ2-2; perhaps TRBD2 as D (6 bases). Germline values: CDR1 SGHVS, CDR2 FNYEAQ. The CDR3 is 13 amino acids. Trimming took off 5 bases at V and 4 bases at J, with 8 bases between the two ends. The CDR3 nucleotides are TGTGCCAGCAGCCGTAGCGGCACCGGGGAGCTGTTTTTT. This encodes CASSRSGTGELFF.

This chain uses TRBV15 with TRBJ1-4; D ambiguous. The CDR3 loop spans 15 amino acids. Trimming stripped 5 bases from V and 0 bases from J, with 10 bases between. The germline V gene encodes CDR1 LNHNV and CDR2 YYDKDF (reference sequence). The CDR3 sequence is CATSDAEPTNEKLFF. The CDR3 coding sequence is TGTGCCACCAGCGACGCAGAGCCAACTAATGAAAAACTGTTTTTT.

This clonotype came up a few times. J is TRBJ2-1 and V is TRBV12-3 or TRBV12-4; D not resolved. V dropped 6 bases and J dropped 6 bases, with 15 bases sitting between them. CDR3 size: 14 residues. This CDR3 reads CASSPRIAGNEQFF. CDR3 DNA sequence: TGTGCCAGCAGCCCCAGGATAGCCGGCAATGAGCAGTTCTTC.

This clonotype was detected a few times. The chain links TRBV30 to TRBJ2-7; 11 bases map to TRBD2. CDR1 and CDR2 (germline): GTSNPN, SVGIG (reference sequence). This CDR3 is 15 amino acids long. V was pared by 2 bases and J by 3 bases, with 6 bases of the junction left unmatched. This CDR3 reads CAWSLASGGFYEQYF. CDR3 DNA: TGTGCCTGGAGTTTAGCTAGCGGGGGGTTCTACGAGCAGTACTTC.

The CDR3 loop is CASSSSGGNTIYF. The DNA for the CDR3 is TGCGCCAGCAGCTCCTCAGGGGGAAACACCATATATTTT. This chain joins TRBV5-1 and TRBJ1-3; tentative D call: TRBD1 (5 bases). The CDR3 is made up of 13 amino acids. Germline V lookup: CDR1 SGHRS, CDR2 YFSETQ. V was clipped by 3 bases and J by 4 bases, with 8 bases between them.

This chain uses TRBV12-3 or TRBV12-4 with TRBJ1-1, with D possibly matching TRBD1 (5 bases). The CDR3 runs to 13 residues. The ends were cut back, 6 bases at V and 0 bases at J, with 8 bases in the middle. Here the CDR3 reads CASSGGVNTEAFF. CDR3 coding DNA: TGTGCCAGCAGCGGAGGGGTGAACACTGAAGCTTTCTTT.